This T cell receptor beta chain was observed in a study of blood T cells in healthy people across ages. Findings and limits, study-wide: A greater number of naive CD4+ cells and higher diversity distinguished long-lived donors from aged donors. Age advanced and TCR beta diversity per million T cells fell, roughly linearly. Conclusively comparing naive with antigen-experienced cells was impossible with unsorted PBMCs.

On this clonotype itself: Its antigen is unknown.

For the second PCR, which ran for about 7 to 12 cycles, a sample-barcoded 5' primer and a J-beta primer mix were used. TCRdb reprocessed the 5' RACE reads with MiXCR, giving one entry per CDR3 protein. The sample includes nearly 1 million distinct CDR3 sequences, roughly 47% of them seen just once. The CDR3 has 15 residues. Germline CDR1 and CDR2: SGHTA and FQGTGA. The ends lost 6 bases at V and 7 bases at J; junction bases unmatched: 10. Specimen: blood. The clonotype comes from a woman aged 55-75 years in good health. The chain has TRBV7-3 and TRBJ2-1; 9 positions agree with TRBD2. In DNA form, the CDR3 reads TGTGCCAGCAGTCGCGCTAGCGGGAACAAAAATGAGCAGTTCTTC. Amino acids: CASSRASGNKNEQFF.